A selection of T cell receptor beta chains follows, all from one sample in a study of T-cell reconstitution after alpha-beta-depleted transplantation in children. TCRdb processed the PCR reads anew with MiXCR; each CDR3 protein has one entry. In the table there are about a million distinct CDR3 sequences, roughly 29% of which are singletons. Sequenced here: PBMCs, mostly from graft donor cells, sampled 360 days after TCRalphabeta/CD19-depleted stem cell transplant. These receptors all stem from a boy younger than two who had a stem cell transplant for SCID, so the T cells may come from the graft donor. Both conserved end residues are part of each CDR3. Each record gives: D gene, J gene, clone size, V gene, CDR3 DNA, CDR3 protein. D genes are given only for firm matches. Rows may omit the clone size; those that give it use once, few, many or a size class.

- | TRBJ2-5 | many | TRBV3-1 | TGTGCCAGCAGCCAAGATCAAGGCTCTTGGGGGCCCCAGTACTTC | CASSQDQGSWGPQYF
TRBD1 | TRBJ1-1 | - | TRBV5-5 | TGTGCCAGCAGCTGGGGACAGCCGAACACTGAAGCTTTCTTT | CASSWGQPNTEAFF
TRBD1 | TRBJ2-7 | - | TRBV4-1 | TGCGCCAGCAGCCGAAGGACCGGGACAGGGTCCTACGAGCAGTACTTC | CASSRRTGTGSYEQYF
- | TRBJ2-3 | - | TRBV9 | TGTGCCAGCAGCCCGTATAGGAGCACAGATACGCAGTATTTT | CASSPYRSTDTQYF
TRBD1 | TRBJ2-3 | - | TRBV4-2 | TGTGCCAGCCGCCCCCCGACAGGGTCAGATACGCAGTATTTT | CASRPPTGSDTQYF
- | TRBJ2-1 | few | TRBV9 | TGTGCCAGCAGCGCATCGACAACTGCCAATGAGCAGTTCTTC | CASSASTTANEQFF
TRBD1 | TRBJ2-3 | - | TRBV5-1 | TGCGCCAGCAGCTTGTCCGGGACAGAAGCGTATACGCAGTATTTT | CASSLSGTEAYTQYF
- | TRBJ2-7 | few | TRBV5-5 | TGTGCCAGCAGTCGAAGAAGGCAGGGCCCACTCGAGCAGTACTTC | CASSRRRQGPLEQYF
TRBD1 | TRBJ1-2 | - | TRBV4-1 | TGCGCCAGCAGCCAAACTGCAGCCGGGACAGACGTTGATGGCTACACCTTC | CASSQTAAGTDVDGYTF
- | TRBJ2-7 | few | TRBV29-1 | TGCAGCGTTGCGGGCCCCCCCTACGAGCAGTACTTC | CSVAGPPYEQYF
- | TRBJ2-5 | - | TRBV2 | TGTGCCAGCCTCCGGGACACAAAAGAGACCCAGTACTTC | CASLRDTKETQYF
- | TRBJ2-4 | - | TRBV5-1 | TGCGCCAGCAGCTTGACTCAGGGGAGAGCAATTCAGTACTTC | CASSLTQGRAIQYF
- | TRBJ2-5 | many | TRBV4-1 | TGCGCCAGCAGCCAAGTCGTCAGGGGTTTTCGTTGGGAGACCCAGTACTTC | CASSQVVRGFRWETQYF
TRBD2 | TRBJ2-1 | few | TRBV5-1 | TGCGCCAGCTTCCCTAGCGGGGAGAACTACAATGAGCAGTTCTTC | CASFPSGENYNEQFF
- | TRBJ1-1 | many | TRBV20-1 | TGCGCCGTAGGGGACACTGAAGCTTTCTTT | CAVGDTEAFF
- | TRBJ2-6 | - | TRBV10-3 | TGTGCCATCAGTGAGCACGGGCAGTTAAGCTCTGGGGCCAACGTCCTGACTTTC | CAISEHGQLSSGANVLTF
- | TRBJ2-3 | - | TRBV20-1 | TGCAGTGCTCCAGCCGGCACAGATACGCAGTATTTT | CSAPAGTDTQYF
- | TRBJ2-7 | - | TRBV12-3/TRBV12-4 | TGTGCCAGCAGTTTTGGCCTACAGGGTATCGGCGAGCAGTACTTC | CASSFGLQGIGEQYF
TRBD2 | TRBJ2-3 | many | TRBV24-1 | TGTGCCACCAGTGATTTCAGGCGGGGGAGCACAGATACGCAGTATTTT | CATSDFRRGSTDTQYF
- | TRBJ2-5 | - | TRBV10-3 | TGTGCCATCGGCCCGTATGGTCGGCACCAAGAGACCCAGTACTTC | CAIGPYGRHQETQYF
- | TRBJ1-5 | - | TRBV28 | TGTGCCAGCAGTTCAACACGGGGCAATCAGCCCCAGCATTTT | CASSSTRGNQPQHF
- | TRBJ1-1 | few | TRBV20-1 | TGCAGTGCTAGCACTACCCTTGCTGTATCACGCAGATATGCTTTCTTT | CSASTTLAVSRRYAFF
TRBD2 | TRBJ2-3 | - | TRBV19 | TGTGCCAGTAGTATCCTCGGACTAGCGGGGCGCACAGATACGCAGTATTTT | CASSILGLAGRTDTQYF
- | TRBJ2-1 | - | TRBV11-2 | TGTGCCAGCAGCTTCTCTAGGGTGAGAGAGCAGTTCTTC | CASSFSRVREQFF